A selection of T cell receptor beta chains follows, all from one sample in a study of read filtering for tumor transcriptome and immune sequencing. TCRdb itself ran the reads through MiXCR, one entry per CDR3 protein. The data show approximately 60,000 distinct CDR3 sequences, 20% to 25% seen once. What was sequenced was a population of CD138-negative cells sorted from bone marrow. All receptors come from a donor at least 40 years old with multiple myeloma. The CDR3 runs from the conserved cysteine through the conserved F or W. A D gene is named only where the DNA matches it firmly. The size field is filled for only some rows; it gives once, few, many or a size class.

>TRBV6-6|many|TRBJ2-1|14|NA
CASSPNRANNEQFF
TGTGCCAGCAGTCCAAACAGGGCCAACAATGAGCAGTTCTTC
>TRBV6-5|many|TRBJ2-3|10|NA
CASFKDTQYF
TGTGCCAGCTTTAAAGATACGCAGTATTTT
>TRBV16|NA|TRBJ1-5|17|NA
CARSQSKGPTGNQPQHF
TGTGCCAGGAGCCAATCGAAGGGCCCGACGGGCAATCAGCCCCAGCATTTT
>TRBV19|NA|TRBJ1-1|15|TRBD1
CASSSRDRGPTEAFF
TGTGCCAGTAGTAGCCGGGACAGGGGGCCCACTGAAGCTTTCTTT
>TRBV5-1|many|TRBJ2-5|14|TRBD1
CASSLGGQEETQYF
TGCGCCAGCAGCTTGGGCGGACAGGAAGAGACCCAGTACTTC
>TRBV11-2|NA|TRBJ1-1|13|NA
CASAPGPRPEAFF
TGTGCCAGCGCCCCAGGGCCCCGCCCTGAAGCTTTCTTT
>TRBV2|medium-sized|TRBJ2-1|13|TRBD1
CASSRRQGNEQFF
TGTGCCAGCAGTAGGCGACAGGGCAATGAGCAGTTCTTC
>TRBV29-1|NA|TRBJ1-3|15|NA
CSVERTSGSGNTIYF
TGCAGCGTTGAAAGAACTTCGGGCTCTGGAAACACCATATATTTT
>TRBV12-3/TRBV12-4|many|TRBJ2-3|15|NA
CASSPRPMSTDTQYF
TGTGCCAGCAGTCCTCGCCCTATGTCCACAGATACGCAGTATTTT
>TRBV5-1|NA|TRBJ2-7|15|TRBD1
CASSLEGQGLNEQYF
TGCGCCAGCAGCTTGGAGGGACAGGGTCTCAACGAGCAGTACTTC
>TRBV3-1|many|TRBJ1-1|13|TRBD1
CASSQAGGTEAFF
TGTGCCAGCAGCCAAGCAGGGGGCACTGAAGCTTTCTTT
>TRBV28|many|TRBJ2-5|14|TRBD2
CASSRGLGRETQYF
TGTGCCAGCAGTCGGGGACTAGGGAGGGAGACCCAGTACTTC
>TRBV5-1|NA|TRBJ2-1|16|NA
CASSQEGQISYNEQFF
TGCGCCAGCAGCCAGGAGGGACAGATCTCCTACAATGAGCAGTTCTTC
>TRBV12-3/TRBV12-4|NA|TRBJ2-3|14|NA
CAGSLVGVTDTQYF
TGTGCCGGCAGCCTAGTGGGGGTTACAGATACGCAGTATTTT
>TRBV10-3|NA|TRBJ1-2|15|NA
CAISESLTGRYGYTF
TGTGCCATCAGTGAGTCGTTAACAGGGCGATATGGCTACACCTTC
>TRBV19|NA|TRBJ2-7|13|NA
CASSMGQNYEQYF
TGTGCCAGTAGTATGGGACAAAACTACGAGCAGTACTTC
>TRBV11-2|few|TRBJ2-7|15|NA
CASSLGPGPRYEQYF
TGTGCCAGCAGCTTAGGGCCCGGGCCGCGGTACGAGCAGTACTTC
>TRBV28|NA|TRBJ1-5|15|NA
CASLGGALTNQPQHF
TGTGCCAGCCTGGGAGGGGCCCTGACCAATCAGCCCCAGCATTTT
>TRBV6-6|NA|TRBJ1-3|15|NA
CASIGMAASGNTIYF
TGTGCCAGCATCGGAATGGCAGCCTCTGGAAACACCATATATTTT
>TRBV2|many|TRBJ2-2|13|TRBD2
CASGGRNTGELFF
TGTGCCAGCGGCGGGAGGAACACCGGGGAGCTGTTTTTT
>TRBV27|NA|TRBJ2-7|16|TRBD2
CASSLSGSGSTYEQYF
TGTGCCAGCAGTTTATCTGGTAGCGGGAGTACCTACGAGCAGTACTTC
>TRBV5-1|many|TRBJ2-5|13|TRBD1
CASSSYRGETQYF
TGCGCCAGCAGCAGCTACAGGGGGGAGACCCAGTACTTC
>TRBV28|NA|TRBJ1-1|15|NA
CPSSPRTQSNTEAFF
TGTCCCAGCAGTCCACGGACGCAAAGTAACACCGAAGCTTTCTTT
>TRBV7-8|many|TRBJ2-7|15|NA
CASSFYQGPAYEQYF
TGTGCCAGCAGCTTCTACCAGGGGCCAGCCTACGAGCAGTACTTC
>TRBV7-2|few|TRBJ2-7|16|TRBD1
CASSFLNRDRGKEQYF
TGTGCCAGCAGCTTCCTCAACAGGGACAGGGGTAAGGAGCAGTACTTC
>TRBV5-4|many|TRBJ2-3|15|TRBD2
CAITGTSGITDTQYF
TGTGCTATAACCGGGACTAGCGGTATCACAGATACGCAGTATTTT
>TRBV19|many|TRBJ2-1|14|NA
CASSMNGRTNEQFF
TGTGCCAGTAGTATGAACGGGAGAACAAATGAGCAGTTCTTC
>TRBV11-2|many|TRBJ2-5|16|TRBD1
CASSINRGNTWETQYF
TGTGCCAGCAGCATTAACAGGGGCAACACTTGGGAGACCCAGTACTTC
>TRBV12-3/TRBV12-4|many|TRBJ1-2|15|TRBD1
CASGGTGSSEYGYTF
TGTGCCAGTGGCGGGACAGGGTCGTCCGAGTATGGCTACACCTTC
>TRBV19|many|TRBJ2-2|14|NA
CASSIQGSTGELFF
TGTGCCAGTAGTATACAGGGGAGTACCGGGGAGCTGTTTTTT
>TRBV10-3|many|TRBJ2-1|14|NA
CAISGGAGGNEQFF
TGTGCCATCAGTGGGGGGGCCGGAGGGAATGAGCAGTTCTTC
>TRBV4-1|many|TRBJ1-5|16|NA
CASSQVIEDSNQPQHF
TGCGCCAGCAGCCAAGTTATAGAGGATAGCAATCAGCCCCAGCATTTT
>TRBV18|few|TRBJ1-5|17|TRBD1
CASSPTQDRGLNQPQHF
TGTGCCAGCTCACCGACACAGGACAGGGGGCTTAATCAGCCCCAGCATTTT
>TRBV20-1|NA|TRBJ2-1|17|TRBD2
CSARDDRLAGSYNEQFF
TGCAGTGCTCGCGACGATAGACTAGCGGGATCCTACAATGAGCAGTTCTTC
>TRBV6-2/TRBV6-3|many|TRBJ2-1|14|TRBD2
CASSYSLAENEQFF
TGTGCCAGCAGTTACTCGCTAGCGGAAAATGAGCAGTTCTTC
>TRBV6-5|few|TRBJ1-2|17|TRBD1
CASSYGRVGQEVHGYTF
TGTGCCAGCAGTTACGGGAGGGTCGGACAGGAGGTTCATGGCTACACCTTC
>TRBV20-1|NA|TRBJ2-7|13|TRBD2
CSAGPGGTYEQYF
TGCAGTGCTGGACCGGGAGGTACCTACGAGCAGTACTTC
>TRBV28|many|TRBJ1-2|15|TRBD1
CASSSRQGLMYGYTF
TGTGCCAGCAGTTCCCGACAGGGCCTGATGTATGGCTACACCTTC
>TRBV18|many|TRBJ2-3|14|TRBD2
CASSPRDYTDTQYF
TGTGCCAGCTCACCGCGGGACTACACAGATACGCAGTATTTT
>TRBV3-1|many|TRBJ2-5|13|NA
CASSQGGRETQYF
TGTGCCAGCAGCCAAGGGGGTCGGGAGACCCAGTACTTC